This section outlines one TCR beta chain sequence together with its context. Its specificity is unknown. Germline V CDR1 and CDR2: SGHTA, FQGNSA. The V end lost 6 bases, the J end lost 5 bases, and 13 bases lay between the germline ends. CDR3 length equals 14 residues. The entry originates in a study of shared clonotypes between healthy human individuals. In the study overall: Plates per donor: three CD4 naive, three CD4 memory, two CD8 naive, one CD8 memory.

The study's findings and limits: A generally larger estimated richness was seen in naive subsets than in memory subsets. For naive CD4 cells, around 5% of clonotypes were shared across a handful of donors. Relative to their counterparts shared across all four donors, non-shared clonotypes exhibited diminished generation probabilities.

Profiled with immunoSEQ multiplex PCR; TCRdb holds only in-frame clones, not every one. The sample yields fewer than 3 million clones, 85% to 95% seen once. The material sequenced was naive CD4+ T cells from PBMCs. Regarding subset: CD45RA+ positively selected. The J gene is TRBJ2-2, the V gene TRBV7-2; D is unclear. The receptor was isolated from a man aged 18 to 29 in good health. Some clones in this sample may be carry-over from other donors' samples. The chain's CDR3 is CASRNPHPTGELFF. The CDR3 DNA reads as TGTGCCAGCAGGAACCCGCACCCAACCGGGGAGCTGTTTTTT.